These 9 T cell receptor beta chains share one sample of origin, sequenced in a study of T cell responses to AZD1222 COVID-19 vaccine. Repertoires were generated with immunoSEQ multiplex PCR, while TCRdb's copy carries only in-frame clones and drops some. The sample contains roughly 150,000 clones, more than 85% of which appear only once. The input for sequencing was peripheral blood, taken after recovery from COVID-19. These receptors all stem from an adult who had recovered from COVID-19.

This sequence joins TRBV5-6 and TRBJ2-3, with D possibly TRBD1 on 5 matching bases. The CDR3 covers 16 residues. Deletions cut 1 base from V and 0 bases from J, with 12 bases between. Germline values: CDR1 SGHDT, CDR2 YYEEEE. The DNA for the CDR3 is TGTGCCAGCAGCTTGAGATTCCAGGGAAGCACAGATACGCAGTATTTT. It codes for CASSLRFQGSTDTQYF.

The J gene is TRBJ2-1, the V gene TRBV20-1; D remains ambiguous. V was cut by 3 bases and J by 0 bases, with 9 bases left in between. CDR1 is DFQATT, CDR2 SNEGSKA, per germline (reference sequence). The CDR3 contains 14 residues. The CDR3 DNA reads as TGCAGTGCTAGTATCAAGCTCTCCTACAATGAGCAGTTCTTC. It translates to CSASIKLSYNEQFF.

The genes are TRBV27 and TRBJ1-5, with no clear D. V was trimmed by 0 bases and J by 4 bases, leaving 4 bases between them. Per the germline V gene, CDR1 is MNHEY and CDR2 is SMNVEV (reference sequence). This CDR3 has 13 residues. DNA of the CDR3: TGTGCCAGCAGTTTATCTCAAAATCAGCCCCAGCATTTT. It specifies CASSLSQNQPQHF.

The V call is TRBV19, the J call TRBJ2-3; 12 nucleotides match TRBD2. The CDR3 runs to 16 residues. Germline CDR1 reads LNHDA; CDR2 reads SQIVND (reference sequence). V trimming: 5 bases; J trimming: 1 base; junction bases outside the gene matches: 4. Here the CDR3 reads CASSLLAGGRTDTQYF. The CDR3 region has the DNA TGTGCCAGTAGTCTCCTAGCGGGAGGGCGCACAGATACGCAGTATTTT.

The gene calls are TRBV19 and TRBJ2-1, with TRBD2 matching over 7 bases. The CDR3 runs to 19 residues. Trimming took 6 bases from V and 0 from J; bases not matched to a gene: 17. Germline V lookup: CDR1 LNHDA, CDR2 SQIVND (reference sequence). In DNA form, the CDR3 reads TGTGCCAGTAGCCGCATGGCGAATAGCGGGCAGAGCTCCTACAATGAGCAGTTCTTC. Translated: CASSRMANSGQSSYNEQFF. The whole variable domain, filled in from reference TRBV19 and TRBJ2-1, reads DGGITQSPKYLFRKEGQNVTLSCEQNLNHDAMYWYRQDPGQGLRLIYYSQIVNDFQKGDIAEGYSVSREKKESFPLTVTSAQKNPTAFYLCASSRMANSGQSSYNEQFFGPGTRLTVL.

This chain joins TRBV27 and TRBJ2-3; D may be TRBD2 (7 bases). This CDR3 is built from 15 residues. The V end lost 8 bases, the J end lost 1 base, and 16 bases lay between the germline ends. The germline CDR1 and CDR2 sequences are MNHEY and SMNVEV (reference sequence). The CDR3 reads CASAPRGRGTDTQYF. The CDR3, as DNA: TGTGCCAGCGCTCCGCGGGGGCGGGGCACAGATACGCAGTATTTT.

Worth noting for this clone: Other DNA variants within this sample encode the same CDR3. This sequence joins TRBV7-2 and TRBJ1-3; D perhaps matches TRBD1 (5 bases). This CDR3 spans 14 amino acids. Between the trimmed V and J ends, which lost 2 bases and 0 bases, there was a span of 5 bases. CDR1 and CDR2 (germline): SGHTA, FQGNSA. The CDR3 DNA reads TGTGCCAGCAGCTTACAGGGCTCTGGAAACACCATATATTTT. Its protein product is CASSLQGSGNTIYF.

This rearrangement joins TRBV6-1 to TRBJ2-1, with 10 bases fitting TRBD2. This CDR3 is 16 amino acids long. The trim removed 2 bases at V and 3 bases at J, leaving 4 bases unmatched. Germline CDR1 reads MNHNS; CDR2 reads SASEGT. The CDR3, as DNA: TGTGCCAGCAGTGAAAGTCTAGCGGGAGTCTACAATGAGCAGTTCTTC. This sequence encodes CASSESLAGVYNEQFF.

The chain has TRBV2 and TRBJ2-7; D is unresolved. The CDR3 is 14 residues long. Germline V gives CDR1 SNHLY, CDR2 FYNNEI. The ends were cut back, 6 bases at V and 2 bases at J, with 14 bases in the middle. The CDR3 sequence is CASRGGRSAYEQYF. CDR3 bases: TGTGCCAGCAGGGGTGGAAGATCTGCCTACGAGCAGTACTTC.